This is a list of T cell receptor beta chains from one sample in a study of OX40 agonist ivuxolimab in advanced cancers. Only in-frame clones appear in the TCRdb table, and some are missing; sequencing was by immunoSEQ multiplex PCR. The sample contains approximately 77,000 clones, over 75% of which appear only once. The input for sequencing was CD4+ or CD8+ T cells sorted from blood, taken in a trial of the OX40 agonist ivuxolimab. Receptors were obtained from an adult with an advanced solid tumor such as melanoma, head and neck, liver or kidney cancer. The CDR3 runs from the conserved cysteine through the conserved F or W. The order of the fields is V gene, J gene, clone size, D gene, CDR3 protein, CDR3 DNA. D genes are given only for firm matches. Clone sizes are given selectively: once, few, many, or a class where the clone is expanded.

V: TRBV4-2; J: TRBJ1-2; size: NA; D: NA; CDR3: CASSRETDYGYTF; DNA: TGTGCCAGCAGCCGCGAGACAGACTATGGCTACACCTTC
V: TRBV5-1; J: TRBJ2-1; size: NA; D: NA; CDR3: CASGVDGSYNEQFF; DNA: TGCGCCAGCGGGGTTGATGGCTCCTACAATGAGCAGTTCTTC
V: TRBV5-1; J: TRBJ2-5; size: NA; D: NA; CDR3: CASSSTGGRETQYF; DNA: TGCGCCAGCAGCTCGACCGGGGGGCGAGAGACCCAGTACTTC
V: TRBV6-1; J: TRBJ1-2; size: NA; D: NA; CDR3: CASRSRPGAYGYTF; DNA: TGTGCCAGCAGGAGCCGGCCGGGGGCCTATGGCTACACCTTC
V: TRBV21-1; J: TRBJ2-7; size: NA; D: NA; CDR3: CASSRRVRRHYEQYF; DNA: TGTGCCAGCAGCAGAAGAGTTCGGAGACACTACGAGCAGTACTTC
V: TRBV7-2; J: TRBJ2-4; size: NA; D: NA; CDR3: CASSFTSSGIQYF; DNA: TGTGCCAGCAGCTTTACTAGCAGCGGCATTCAGTACTTC
V: TRBV5-4; J: TRBJ1-1; size: NA; D: TRBD1; CDR3: CASSRRQGVSEAFF; DNA: TGTGCCAGCAGCCGCCGACAGGGGGTATCTGAAGCTTTCTTT
V: TRBV7-3; J: TRBJ1-2; size: once; D: TRBD1; CDR3: CASSSQGARGYTF; DNA: TGTGCCAGCAGTTCCCAGGGGGCGCGGGGCTACACCTTC
V: TRBV4-2; J: TRBJ2-3; size: NA; D: NA; CDR3: CASSQDAKSDTQYF; DNA: TGTGCCAGCAGCCAAGATGCTAAATCAGATACGCAGTATTTT
V: TRBV14; J: TRBJ2-7; size: NA; D: NA; CDR3: CASSQALSGEQYF; DNA: TGTGCCAGCAGCCAAGCCCTATCGGGCGAGCAGTACTTC
V: TRBV7-8; J: TRBJ2-1; size: NA; D: TRBD2; CDR3: CASSKSGGAFNEQFF; DNA: TGTGCCAGCAGTAAATCGGGGGGAGCGTTCAATGAGCAGTTCTTC
V: TRBV29-1; J: TRBJ2-7; size: NA; D: NA; CDR3: CSVPGQAYEQYF; DNA: TGCAGCGTCCCTGGACAAGCCTACGAGCAGTACTTC
V: TRBV10-3; J: TRBJ1-3; size: NA; D: NA; CDR3: CAISGGPGNTIYF; DNA: TGTGCCATCAGTGGGGGCCCTGGAAACACCATATATTTT
V: TRBV5-6; J: TRBJ1-1; size: NA; D: TRBD1; CDR3: CASSSWTGGRQAFF; DNA: TGTGCCAGCAGCTCCTGGACAGGGGGCAGACAGGCTTTCTTT
V: TRBV6-5; J: TRBJ1-1; size: NA; D: NA; CDR3: CASSYSPQTGVTEAFF; DNA: TGTGCCAGCAGTTACTCGCCGCAGACAGGAGTTACTGAAGCTTTCTTT
V: TRBV28; J: TRBJ1-1; size: NA; D: NA; CDR3: CASTLRNTEAFF; DNA: TGTGCCAGCACCCTGAGGAACACTGAAGCTTTCTTT
V: TRBV10-3; J: TRBJ2-5; size: NA; D: TRBD1; CDR3: CAISESRGLETQYF; DNA: TGTGCCATCAGTGAGTCTAGGGGGCTTGAGACCCAGTACTTC
V: TRBV2; J: TRBJ2-5; size: once; D: TRBD2; CDR3: CASSVTGGDWETQYF; DNA: TGTGCCAGCAGTGTGACGGGAGGGGACTGGGAGACCCAGTACTTC
V: TRBV15; J: TRBJ2-6; size: NA; D: NA; CDR3: CATSRDHRGSGANVLTF; DNA: TGTGCCACCAGCAGAGATCATAGGGGCTCTGGGGCCAACGTCCTGACTTTC
V: TRBV5-6; J: TRBJ1-1; size: NA; D: NA; CDR3: CASSLGHLNTEAFF; DNA: TGTGCCAGCAGCTTGGGGCACTTGAACACTGAAGCTTTCTTT
V: TRBV25-1; J: TRBJ1-1; size: NA; D: TRBD1; CDR3: CASSGNRGRTEAFF; DNA: TGTGCCAGCAGTGGAAACAGGGGGAGGACTGAAGCTTTCTTT
V: TRBV5-4; J: TRBJ2-7; size: NA; D: NA; CDR3: CASSQTGQSSYEQYF; DNA: TGTGCCAGCAGCCAGACAGGTCAGAGCTCCTACGAGCAGTACTTC
V: TRBV25-1; J: TRBJ2-5; size: NA; D: TRBD1; CDR3: CASSELRQGGAETQYF; DNA: TGTGCCAGCAGTGAATTAAGACAGGGGGGAGCAGAGACCCAGTACTTC
V: TRBV4-2; J: TRBJ1-5; size: few; D: TRBD1; CDR3: CASSQRGPGQPQHF; DNA: TGTGCCAGCAGCCAAAGGGGGCCGGGTCAGCCCCAGCATTTT
V: TRBV28; J: TRBJ1-2; size: NA; D: NA; CDR3: CASSPRWSGYTF; DNA: TGTGCCAGCAGCCCCCGTTGGAGCGGCTACACCTTC
V: TRBV7-7; J: TRBJ1-1; size: few; D: TRBD1; CDR3: CASSQDRGTEAFF; DNA: TGTGCTAGCAGCCAGGACAGGGGGACTGAAGCTTTCTTT
V: TRBV7-9; J: TRBJ2-2; size: NA; D: TRBD2; CDR3: CASSLGGGSNTGELFF; DNA: TGTGCCAGCAGCTTAGGGGGAGGGTCGAACACCGGGGAGCTGTTTTTT
V: TRBV5-1; J: TRBJ1-6; size: NA; D: NA; CDR3: CASSSNNSPLHF; DNA: TGCGCCAGCAGCTCCAATAATTCACCCCTCCACTTT
V: TRBV10-3; J: TRBJ1-2; size: NA; D: TRBD1; CDR3: CAISAGTGTYGYTF; DNA: TGTGCCATCAGCGCTGGGACAGGAACTTATGGCTACACCTTC
V: TRBV5-1; J: TRBJ1-2; size: NA; D: NA; CDR3: CASSLVAGKDGYTF; DNA: TGCGCCAGCAGCTTGGTGGCAGGGAAGGACGGCTACACCTTC
V: TRBV7-3; J: TRBJ2-2; size: NA; D: NA; CDR3: CASSLNAGPVGELFF; DNA: TGTGCCAGCAGCTTAAACGCCGGGCCCGTCGGGGAGCTGTTTTTT
V: TRBV29-1; J: TRBJ2-3; size: NA; D: NA; CDR3: CSVAFGVADTDTQYF; DNA: TGCAGCGTTGCGTTCGGCGTAGCGGACACAGATACGCAGTATTTT
V: TRBV12-5; J: TRBJ1-5; size: NA; D: NA; CDR3: CASGLGLGQPQHF; DNA: TGTGCTAGTGGACTTGGGCTTGGGCAGCCCCAGCATTTT
V: TRBV5-1; J: TRBJ2-3; size: NA; D: TRBD1; CDR3: CASSGRDSGTDTQYF; DNA: TGCGCCAGCAGCGGACGGGACAGCGGCACAGATACGCAGTATTTT
V: TRBV29-1; J: TRBJ1-4; size: NA; D: NA; CDR3: CSAFGGGATNEKLFF; DNA: TGCAGCGCGTTTGGTGGGGGCGCTACTAATGAAAAACTGTTTTTT
V: TRBV4-1; J: TRBJ2-2; size: NA; D: NA; CDR3: CASSQGPVTGELFF; DNA: TGCGCCAGCAGCCAAGGCCCAGTCACCGGGGAGCTGTTTTTT
V: TRBV5-1; J: TRBJ2-7; size: NA; D: TRBD2; CDR3: CASSPYGGSSYEQYF; DNA: TGCGCCAGCAGCCCGTACGGGGGGAGCTCCTACGAGCAGTACTTC
V: TRBV19; J: TRBJ2-7; size: NA; D: TRBD1; CDR3: CASSTGQDYEQYF; DNA: TGTGCCAGTAGTACGGGACAGGACTACGAGCAGTACTTC
V: TRBV6-4; J: TRBJ2-6; size: NA; D: NA; CDR3: CASSDIAAGANVLTF; DNA: TGTGCCAGCAGTGACATAGCAGCTGGGGCCAACGTCCTGACTTTC
V: TRBV4-3; J: TRBJ2-2; size: NA; D: TRBD1; CDR3: CASSLGTASTGELFF; DNA: TGCGCCAGCAGCCTTGGGACAGCCTCCACCGGGGAGCTGTTTTTT
V: TRBV7-2; J: TRBJ2-7; size: few; D: NA; CDR3: CASSYSRGAIYEQYF; DNA: TGTGCCAGCAGCTATTCACGGGGGGCCATTTACGAGCAGTACTTC
V: TRBV7-9; J: TRBJ2-6; size: NA; D: NA; CDR3: CASSQGHSGANVLTF; DNA: TGTGCCAGCAGCCAAGGACATTCTGGGGCCAACGTCCTGACTTTC
V: TRBV28; J: TRBJ1-1; size: few; D: NA; CDR3: CASIQSANTEAFF; DNA: TGTGCCAGCATCCAGTCGGCGAACACTGAAGCTTTCTTT
V: TRBV6-1; J: TRBJ1-6; size: NA; D: TRBD1; CDR3: CASSEGSRGSSYNSPLHF; DNA: TGTGCCAGCAGTGAAGGCTCCAGGGGGAGCTCCTATAATTCACCCCTCCACTTT
V: TRBV2; J: TRBJ2-2; size: NA; D: TRBD1; CDR3: CASSEQGAGGELFF; DNA: TGTGCCAGCAGTGAACAGGGGGCGGGCGGGGAGCTGTTTTTT
V: TRBV5-1; J: TRBJ2-2; size: NA; D: NA; CDR3: CASSFGAGRELFF; DNA: TGCGCCAGCAGCTTCGGGGCCGGTCGGGAGCTGTTTTTT
V: TRBV5-1; J: TRBJ2-7; size: NA; D: NA; CDR3: CASSLASGRGHEQYF; DNA: TGCGCCAGCAGCTTGGCCTCGGGCAGGGGCCACGAGCAGTACTTC
V: TRBV18; J: TRBJ2-5; size: NA; D: TRBD1; CDR3: CASSPPTTGAETQYF; DNA: TGTGCCAGCTCACCCCCGACAACAGGGGCAGAGACCCAGTACTTC
V: TRBV5-6; J: TRBJ2-4; size: NA; D: NA; CDR3: CASSLGVNVGNIQYF; DNA: TGTGCCAGCAGCTTGGGGGTAAATGTAGGAAACATTCAGTACTTC
V: TRBV7-3; J: TRBJ2-3; size: NA; D: TRBD1; CDR3: CASSSRDRGRSDTQYF; DNA: TGTGCCAGCAGCTCCCGGGACAGGGGGCGATCAGATACGCAGTATTTT
V: TRBV15; J: TRBJ1-1; size: NA; D: TRBD1; CDR3: CATSPRTGVTEAFF; DNA: TGTGCCACCAGCCCTAGGACAGGGGTGACTGAAGCTTTCTTT